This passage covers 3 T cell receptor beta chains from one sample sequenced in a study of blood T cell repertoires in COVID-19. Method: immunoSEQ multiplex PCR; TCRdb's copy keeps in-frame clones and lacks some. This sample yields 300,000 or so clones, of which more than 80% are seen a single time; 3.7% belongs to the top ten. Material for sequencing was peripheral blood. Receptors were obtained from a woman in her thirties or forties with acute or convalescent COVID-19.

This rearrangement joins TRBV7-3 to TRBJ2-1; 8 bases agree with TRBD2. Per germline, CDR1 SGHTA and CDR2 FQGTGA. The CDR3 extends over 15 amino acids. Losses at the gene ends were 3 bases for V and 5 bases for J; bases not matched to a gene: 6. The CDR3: CASSFGGGRNNEQFF. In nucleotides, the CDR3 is TGTGCCAGCAGCTTTGGCGGGGGGCGTAACAATGAGCAGTTCTTC.

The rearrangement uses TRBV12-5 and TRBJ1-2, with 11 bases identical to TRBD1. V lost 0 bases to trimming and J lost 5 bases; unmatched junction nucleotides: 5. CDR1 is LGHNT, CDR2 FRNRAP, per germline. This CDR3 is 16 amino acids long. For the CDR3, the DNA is TGTGCTAGTGGTTTGGTACTCGGGACAGGGGGGTATGGCTACACCTTC. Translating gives CASGLVLGTGGYGYTF.

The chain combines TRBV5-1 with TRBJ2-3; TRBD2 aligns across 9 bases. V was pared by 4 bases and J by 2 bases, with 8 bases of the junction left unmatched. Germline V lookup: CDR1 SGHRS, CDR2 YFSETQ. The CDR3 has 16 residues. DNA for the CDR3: TGCGCCAGCAGCCCCCCAGCGGGGGGTAACACAGATACGCAGTATTTT. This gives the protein CASSPPAGGNTDTQYF.